One and the same sample provided the 19 T cell receptor beta chains below, sequenced in a study of T-cell reconstitution after alpha-beta-depleted transplantation in children. As it was prepared, the TCRbeta library received unique molecular identifiers. TCRdb analysed the PCR reads with MiXCR anew, one entry per CDR3 protein. Of about 610,000 distinct CDR3 sequences in the sample, over 9.5% were seen once. Here the sequenced sample was PBMCs from the stem cell graft donor, taken from the stem cell graft. These receptor sequences come from a human donor who donated a stem cell graft to a child with acute myeloid leukemia.

CDR3 protein: CASSAGQAPNEQFF. DNA for the CDR3: TGTGCCAGCAGCGCGGGACAGGCGCCCAATGAGCAGTTCTTC. V and J are TRBV27 and TRBJ2-1; 8 bases match TRBD1. Germline V gives CDR1 MNHEY, CDR2 SMNVEV (reference sequence). V was clipped by 6 bases and J by 6 bases; unmatched bases: 7. The length of the CDR3 is 14 residues.

This clonotype was recorded only once. This chain uses TRBV5-1 with TRBJ2-1; D remains ambiguous. Trimming shortened V by 5 bases and J by 0 bases, and 12 bases separated the two germline ends. Germline loops: CDR1 SGHRS, CDR2 YFSETQ. The CDR3 is made up of 15 amino acids. The CDR3 sequence: CASSFDSGSYNEQFF. CDR3 bases: TGCGCCAGCAGTTTTGACTCTGGCTCCTACAATGAGCAGTTCTTC.

This clonotype was found a few times. The chain recombines TRBV6-1 with TRBJ2-1; D ambiguous. With 2 bases removed from V and 7 bases from J, the gap between germline ends came to 6 bases. This CDR3 has 12 residues. CDR1 is MNHNS, CDR2 SASEGT, per germline. CDR3 loop: CASSETPNEQFF. As DNA, the CDR3 is TGTGCCAGCAGTGAAACCCCGAATGAGCAGTTCTTC.

This clonotype was seen a few times. The chain has TRBV20-1 and TRBJ2-1, with D possibly being TRBD1 (6 bases). This CDR3 is 13 amino acids long. V gave up 8 bases and J gave up 4 bases, with 15 bases separating them. Per the germline V gene, CDR1 is DFQATT and CDR2 is SNEGSKA (reference sequence). CDR3 sequence (DNA): TGCAGTCCAGGGGCGGACTTTTACAATGAGCAGTTCTTC. Protein sequence: CSPGADFYNEQFF.

The chain has TRBV20-1 and TRBJ1-3; TRBD1 matches at 7 bases. The CDR3 is made up of 15 amino acids. J gave up 3 bases and V 3 bases, and 8 bases lay outside the gene matches. Germline CDR1 reads DFQATT; CDR2 reads SNEGSKA (reference sequence). For the CDR3, the DNA is TGCAGTGCTAGGGGTCAGGGGGAAAGTGGAAACACCATATATTTT. The encoded protein is CSARGQGESGNTIYF.

The chain links TRBV3-1 to TRBJ2-2; D unclear. The CDR3 has 14 residues. Looked up from germline, CDR1 is LGHDT and CDR2 is YNNKEL (reference sequence). V was cut by 2 bases and J by 0 bases, with 4 bases left in between. The DNA for the CDR3 is TGTGCCAGCAGCCAACACACGAACACCGGGGAGCTGTTTTTT. Amino acid sequence: CASSQHTNTGELFF.

This clonotype was detected ten times or more. V gene TRBV5-1 combines with J gene TRBJ2-1; 12 bases align to TRBD2. Germline V gene lookup returns CDR1 SGHRS and CDR2 YFSETQ. The CDR3 runs 14 residues. V gave up 3 bases and J gave up 8 bases; unmatched junction bases: 3. CDR3 nucleotides: TGCGCCAGCAGCTCGGGACTAGCGGGTTATGAGCAGTTCTTC. This translates into CASSSGLAGYEQFF.

This clonotype occurred a few times. J is TRBJ1-5 and V is TRBV10-3; 7 nucleotides align to TRBD1. CDR1 and CDR2 from the germline V gene are ENHRY and SYGVKD. Trimming took 6 bases from V and 4 from J; bases not matched to a gene: 0. CDR3 length equals 12 residues. The CDR3: CAIRDRNQPQHF. CDR3 coding DNA: TGTGCCATCAGGGACAGGAATCAGCCCCAGCATTTT.

This clonotype was counted only a few times. The chain is built from TRBV28 and TRBJ1-2; no firm D call. Germline CDR1 MDHEN, CDR2 SYDVKM. The CDR3 is 16 amino acids. V was shortened by 6 bases and J by 4 bases, with 21 bases between the two germline ends. Written as DNA, the CDR3 is TGTGCCAGCAGCCCTAGTGGGAGTGGAGGGAGCTATGGCTACACCTTC. This sequence encodes CASSPSGSGGSYGYTF.

In this sample, this clonotype turned up a few times. V gene TRBV3-1 combines with J gene TRBJ1-5; 7 bases agree with TRBD1. The trim removed 4 bases at V and 6 bases at J, leaving 18 bases unmatched. Germline CDR1 reads LGHDT; CDR2 reads YNNKEL (reference sequence). The CDR3 contains 18 residues. Here the CDR3 reads CASSLAWDSTHSGQPQHF. The DNA for the CDR3 is TGTGCCAGCAGCCTTGCGTGGGACAGTACCCATAGTGGTCAGCCCCAGCATTTT.

This clonotype was seen more than once but under ten times. This chain joins TRBV6-1 and TRBJ2-1, with 13 bases that match TRBD2. CDR3 length equals 16 residues. The V segment lost 6 bases and the J segment 7 bases; nucleotides outside the gene matches: 9. Germline CDR1 reads MNHNS; CDR2 reads SASEGT. The CDR3 bases are TGTGCCAGCAGACGAGGGACTAGCGGGATGTGGAATGAGCAGTTCTTC. Its translation is CASRRGTSGMWNEQFF.

This chain uses TRBV7-9 with TRBJ2-1; TRBD2 matches 10 bases. This CDR3 has 18 amino acids. V lost 2 bases, J lost 0 bases, and 7 bases stayed unmatched. The V gene's germline CDR1 is SEHNR and CDR2 FQNEAQ (reference sequence). CDR3 in DNA: TGTGCCAGCAGCTTACTCGGGACTAGCGCGCCCTCCTACAATGAGCAGTTCTTC. The encoded protein is CASSLLGTSAPSYNEQFF.

There are many counts of this clonotype. The chain employs TRBV7-2 and TRBJ1-4; 7 nucleotides align to TRBD1. V lost 5 bases, J lost 6 bases, and 12 bases stayed unmatched. CDR1 is SGHTA, CDR2 FQGNSA, per germline. The CDR3 consists of 16 residues. CDR3 residues: CASSTRDSGGHEKLFF. The CDR3 DNA follows: TGTGCCAGCAGCACAAGGGACAGTGGAGGGCATGAAAAACTGTTTTTT.

The J gene is TRBJ1-1, the V gene TRBV6-1; 8 bases align to TRBD1. Germline CDR1 MNHNS, CDR2 SASEGT. V lost 3 bases and J lost 11; bases outside the gene matches: 8. This CDR3 has 13 residues. The CDR3: CASSEQGARSAFF. The CDR3, as DNA: TGTGCCAGCAGTGAGCAGGGGGCGCGAAGCGCTTTCTTT.

This clonotype has only a few counts. The chain couples TRBV6-2 or TRBV6-3 to TRBJ2-2; 8 bases align to TRBD1. The CDR3 is 14 residues long. Trimming at V came to 7 bases and at J to 6 bases, leaving 7 bases not matched to a gene. Germline CDR1 MNHEY, CDR2 SVGEGT. CDR3 loop: CASTRTGWAGELFF. The CDR3 bases are TGTGCCAGCACCCGGACAGGGTGGGCCGGGGAGCTGTTTTTT.

The chain combines TRBV19 with TRBJ1-5; D unclear. This CDR3 comprises 17 residues. The V and J ends lost 8 bases and 3 bases respectively, with 23 bases between them. Per the germline V gene, CDR1 is LNHDA and CDR2 is SQIVND (reference sequence). In nucleotides, the CDR3 is TGTGCCAGTTACACCCCCGGAATAGGGAATACCAATCAGCCCCAGCATTTT. Its protein product is CASYTPGIGNTNQPQHF.

This clonotype was counted ten times or more. The chain combines TRBV11-2 with TRBJ2-3; TRBD2 matches at 8 bases. V lost 1 base to trimming and J lost 2 bases; unmatched junction nucleotides: 5. The CDR3 sequence is 16 residues long. Germline lookup yields CDR1 SGHAT and CDR2 FQNNGV. The CDR3 nucleotides are TGTGCCAGCAGCTTAGGGGCTAGCGGGCCCACAGATACGCAGTATTTT. This translates into CASSLGASGPTDTQYF.

This sequence joins TRBV7-9 and TRBJ2-3; tentative D call: TRBD2 (5 bases). Germline V gene sequence: CDR1 SEHNR, CDR2 FQNEAQ (reference sequence). The germline V and J ends were trimmed by 11 bases and 0 bases, with 9 bases remaining between them. The CDR3 covers 12 residues. As DNA, the CDR3 is TGTGCCGGAAGCGGTAGCACAGATACGCAGTATTTT. Protein product: CAGSGSTDTQYF.

This clonotype has a handful of counts. The chain has TRBV27 and TRBJ1-2; D unclear. V was shortened by 0 bases and J by 7 bases, with 12 bases between the two germline ends. The CDR3 spans 14 residues. Germline V lookup: CDR1 MNHEY, CDR2 SMNVEV (reference sequence). The CDR3 nucleotides are TGTGCCAGCAGTTTATCGGTACTCAAGGGTGGCTACACCTTC. Translated: CASSLSVLKGGYTF.